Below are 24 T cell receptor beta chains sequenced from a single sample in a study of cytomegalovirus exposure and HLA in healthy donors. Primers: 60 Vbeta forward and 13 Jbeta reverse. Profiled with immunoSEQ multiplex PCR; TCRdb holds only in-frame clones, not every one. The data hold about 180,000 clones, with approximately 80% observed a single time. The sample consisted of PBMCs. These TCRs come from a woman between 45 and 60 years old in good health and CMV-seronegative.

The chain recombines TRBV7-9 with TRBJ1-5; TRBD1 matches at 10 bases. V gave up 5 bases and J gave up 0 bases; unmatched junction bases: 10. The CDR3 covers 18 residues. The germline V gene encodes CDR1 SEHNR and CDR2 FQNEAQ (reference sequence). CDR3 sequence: CASSGPGTGAVSNQPQHF. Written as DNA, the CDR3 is TGTGCCAGCAGCGGTCCCGGGACAGGGGCGGTTAGCAATCAGCCCCAGCATTTT.

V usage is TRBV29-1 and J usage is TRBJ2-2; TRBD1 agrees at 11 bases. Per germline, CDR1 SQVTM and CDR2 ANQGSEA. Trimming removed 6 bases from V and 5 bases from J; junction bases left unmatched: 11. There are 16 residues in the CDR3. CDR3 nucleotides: TGCAGCGTGGGGGCATGGGGACAGGGGGTTACCGGGGAGCTGTTTTTT. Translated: CSVGAWGQGVTGELFF.

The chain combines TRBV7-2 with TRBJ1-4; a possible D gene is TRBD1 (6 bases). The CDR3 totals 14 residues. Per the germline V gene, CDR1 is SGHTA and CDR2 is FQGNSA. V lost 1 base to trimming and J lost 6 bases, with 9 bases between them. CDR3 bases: TGTGCCAGCAGCTTAGATGGGACATATGAAAAACTGTTTTTT. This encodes CASSLDGTYEKLFF.

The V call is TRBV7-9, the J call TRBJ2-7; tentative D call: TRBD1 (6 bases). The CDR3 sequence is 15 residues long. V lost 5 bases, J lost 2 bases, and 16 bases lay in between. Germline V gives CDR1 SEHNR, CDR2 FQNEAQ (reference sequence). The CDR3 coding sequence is TGTGCCAGCAGCCCAGGGACACTGGGCCCCTACGAGCAGTACTTC. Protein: CASSPGTLGPYEQYF.

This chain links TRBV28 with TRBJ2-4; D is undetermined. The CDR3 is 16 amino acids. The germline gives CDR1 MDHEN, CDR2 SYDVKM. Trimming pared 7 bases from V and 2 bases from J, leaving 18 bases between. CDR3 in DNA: TGTGCCAGCACCTCCGGATCTTGGGCTACCAAAAACATTCAGTACTTC. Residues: CASTSGSWATKNIQYF.

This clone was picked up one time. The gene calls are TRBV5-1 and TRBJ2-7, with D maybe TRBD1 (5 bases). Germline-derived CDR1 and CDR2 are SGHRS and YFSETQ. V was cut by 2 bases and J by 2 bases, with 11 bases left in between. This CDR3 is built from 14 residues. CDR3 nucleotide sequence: TGCGCCAGCAGCTTAGACAGTGTCACCTACGAGCAGTACTTC. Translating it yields CASSLDSVTYEQYF.

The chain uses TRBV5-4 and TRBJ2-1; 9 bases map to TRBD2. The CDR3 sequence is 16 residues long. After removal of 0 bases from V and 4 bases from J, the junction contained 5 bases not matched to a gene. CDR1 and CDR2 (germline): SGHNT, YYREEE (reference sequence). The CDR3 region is CASSLAPAGGYNEQFF. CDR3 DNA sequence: TGTGCCAGCAGCTTGGCCCCAGCGGGGGGATACAATGAGCAGTTCTTC. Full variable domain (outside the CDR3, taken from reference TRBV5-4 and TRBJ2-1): ETGVTQSPTHLIKTRGQQVTLRCSSQSGHNTVSWYQQALGQGPQFIFQYYREEENGRGNFPPRFSGLQFPNYSSELNVNALELDDSALYLCASSLAPAGGYNEQFFGPGTRLTVL.

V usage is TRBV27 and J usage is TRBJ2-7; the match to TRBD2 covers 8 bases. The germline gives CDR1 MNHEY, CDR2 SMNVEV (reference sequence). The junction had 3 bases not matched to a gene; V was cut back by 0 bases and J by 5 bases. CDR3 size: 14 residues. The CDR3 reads CASSLSSGGDEQYF. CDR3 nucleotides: TGTGCCAGCAGTTTATCTTCGGGAGGGGACGAGCAGTACTTC.

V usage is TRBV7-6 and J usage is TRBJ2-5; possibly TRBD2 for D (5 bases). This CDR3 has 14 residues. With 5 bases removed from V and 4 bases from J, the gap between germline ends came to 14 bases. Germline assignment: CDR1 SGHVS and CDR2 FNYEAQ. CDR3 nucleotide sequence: TGTGCCAGCAGCCGGACTCACTCGTTAGAGACCCAGTACTTC. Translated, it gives CASSRTHSLETQYF.

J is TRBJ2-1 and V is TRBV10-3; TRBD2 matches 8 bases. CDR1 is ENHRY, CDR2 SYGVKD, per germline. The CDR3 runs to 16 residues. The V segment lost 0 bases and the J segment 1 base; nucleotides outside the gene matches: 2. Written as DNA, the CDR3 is TGTGCCATCAGTGAGTCGTCGGGGGGGTCCTACAATGAGCAGTTCTTC. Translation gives CAISESSGGSYNEQFF.

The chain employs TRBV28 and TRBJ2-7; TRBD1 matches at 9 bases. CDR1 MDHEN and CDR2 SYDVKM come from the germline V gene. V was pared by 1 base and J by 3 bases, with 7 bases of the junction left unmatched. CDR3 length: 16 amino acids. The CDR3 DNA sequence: TGTGCCAGCAGTTTATTTAGGACAGGGGAGCTCTACGAGCAGTACTTC. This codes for CASSLFRTGELYEQYF.

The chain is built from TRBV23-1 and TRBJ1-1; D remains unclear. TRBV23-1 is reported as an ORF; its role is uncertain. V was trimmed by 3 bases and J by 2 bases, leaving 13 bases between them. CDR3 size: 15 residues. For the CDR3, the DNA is TGCGCCAGCAGTCACTCCTACAGTGACAACACTGAAGCTTTCTTT. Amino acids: CASSHSYSDNTEAFF.

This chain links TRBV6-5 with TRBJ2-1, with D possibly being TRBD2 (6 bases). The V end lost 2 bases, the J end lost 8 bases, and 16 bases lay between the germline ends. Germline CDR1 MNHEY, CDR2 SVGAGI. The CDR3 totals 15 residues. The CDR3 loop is CASSYEGRTGDEQFF. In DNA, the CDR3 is TGTGCCAGCAGTTACGAAGGGAGGACGGGGGATGAGCAGTTCTTC.

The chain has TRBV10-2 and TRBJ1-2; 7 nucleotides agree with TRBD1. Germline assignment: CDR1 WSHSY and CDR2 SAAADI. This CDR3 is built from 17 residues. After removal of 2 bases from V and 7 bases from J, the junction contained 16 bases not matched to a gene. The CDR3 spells CASSEKVGGASSSGYTF. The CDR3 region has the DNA TGCGCCAGCAGTGAGAAGGTAGGGGGCGCGTCCTCTTCTGGCTACACCTTC.

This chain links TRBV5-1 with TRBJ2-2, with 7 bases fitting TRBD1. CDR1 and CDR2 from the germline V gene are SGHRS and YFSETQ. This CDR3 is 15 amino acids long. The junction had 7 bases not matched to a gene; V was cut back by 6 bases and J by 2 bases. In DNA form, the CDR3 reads TGCGCCAGCAATAAGGGACAGAAAAACACCGGGGAGCTGTTTTTT. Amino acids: CASNKGQKNTGELFF.

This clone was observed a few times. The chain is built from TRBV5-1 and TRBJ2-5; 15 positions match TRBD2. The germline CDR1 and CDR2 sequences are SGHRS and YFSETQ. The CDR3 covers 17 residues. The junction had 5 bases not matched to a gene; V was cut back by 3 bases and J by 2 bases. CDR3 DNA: TGCGCCAGCAGCTCGGGACTAGCGGGGGGCACACAAGAGACCCAGTACTTC. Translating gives CASSSGLAGGTQETQYF.

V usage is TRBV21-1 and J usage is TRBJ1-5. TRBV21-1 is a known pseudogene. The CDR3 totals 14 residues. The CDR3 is CASSVMEGGQPQHF. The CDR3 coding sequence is TGTGCCAGCAGCGTTATGGAGGGCGGTCAGCCCCAGCATTTT.

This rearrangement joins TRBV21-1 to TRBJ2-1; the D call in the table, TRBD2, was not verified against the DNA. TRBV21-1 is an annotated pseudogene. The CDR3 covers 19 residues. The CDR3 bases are TGTGCCAGCAGCAAAGCGAAGACTAGCGGGGCCGGCTCCTACAATGAGCAGTTCTTC. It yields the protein CASSKAKTSGAGSYNEQFF.

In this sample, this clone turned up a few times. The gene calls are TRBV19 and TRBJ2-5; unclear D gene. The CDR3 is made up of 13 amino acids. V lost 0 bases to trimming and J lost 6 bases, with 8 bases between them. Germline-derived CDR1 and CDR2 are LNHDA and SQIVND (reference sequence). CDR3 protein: CASSIDRAQTQYF. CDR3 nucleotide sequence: TGTGCCAGTAGTATAGATCGCGCGCAGACCCAGTACTTC.

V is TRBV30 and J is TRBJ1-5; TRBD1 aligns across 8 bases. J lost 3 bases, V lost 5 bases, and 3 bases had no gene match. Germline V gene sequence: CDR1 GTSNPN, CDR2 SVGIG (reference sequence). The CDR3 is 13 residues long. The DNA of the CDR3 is TGTGCCTGGGCGGGACAGGTCAATCAGCCCCAGCATTTT. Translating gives CAWAGQVNQPQHF. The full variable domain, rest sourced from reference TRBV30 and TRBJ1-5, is SQTIHQWPATLVQPVGSPLSLECTVEGTSNPNLYWYRQAAGRGLQLLFYSVGIGQISSEVPQNLSASRPQDRQFILSSKKLLLSDSGFYLCAWAGQVNQPQHFGDGTRLSIL.

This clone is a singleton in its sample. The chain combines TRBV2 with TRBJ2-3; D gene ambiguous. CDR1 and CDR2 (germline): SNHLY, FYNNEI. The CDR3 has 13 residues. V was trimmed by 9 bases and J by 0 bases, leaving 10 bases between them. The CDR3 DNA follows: TGTGCCAGAGTTCCGACTAGCACAGATACGCAGTATTTT. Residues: CARVPTSTDTQYF. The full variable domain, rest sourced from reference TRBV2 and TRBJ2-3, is EPEVTQTPSHQVTQMGQEVILRCVPISNHLYFYWYRQILGQKVEFLVSFYNNEISEKSEIFDDQFSVERPDGSNFTLKIRSTKLEDSAMYFCARVPTSTDTQYFGPGTRLTVL.

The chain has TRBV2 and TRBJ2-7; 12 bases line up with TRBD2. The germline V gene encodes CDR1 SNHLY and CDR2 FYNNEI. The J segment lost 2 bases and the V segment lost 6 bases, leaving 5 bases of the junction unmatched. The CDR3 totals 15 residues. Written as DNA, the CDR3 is TGTGCCAGCAGGACTAGCGGGGGATACGCCTACGAGCAGTACTTC. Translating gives CASRTSGGYAYEQYF.

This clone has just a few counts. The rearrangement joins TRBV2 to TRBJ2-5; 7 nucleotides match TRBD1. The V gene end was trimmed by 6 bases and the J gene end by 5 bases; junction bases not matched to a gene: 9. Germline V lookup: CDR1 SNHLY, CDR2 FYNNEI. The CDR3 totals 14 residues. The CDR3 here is CASSADRVSETQYF. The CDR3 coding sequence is TGTGCCAGCAGCGCAGACAGGGTGAGCGAGACCCAGTACTTC.

This chain's CDR3 is CASSPPSNPETQYF. In DNA, the CDR3 is TGTGCCAGCTCACCACCGAGCAACCCAGAGACCCAGTACTTC. This sequence joins TRBV18 and TRBJ2-5, with D unresolved. The germline V and J ends were trimmed by 0 bases and 4 bases, with 9 bases remaining between them. The germline gives CDR1 KGHSH, CDR2 LQKENI. This CDR3 is 14 amino acids long.